The 29 T cell receptor beta chains below all came from one sample that was sequenced in a study of shared clonotypes between healthy human individuals. Profiling relied on immunoSEQ multiplex PCR, and the TCRdb table lists in-frame clones only, not all of them. The table records 2,500,000 or so clones, roughly 92% of them present only once. Sequenced: naive CD4+ T cells from PBMCs. Subset here: CD45RA+ positively selected. Receptor source: a man aged 18 to 29 in good health. Some clones in this sample may be carry-over from other donors' samples.

The chain joins TRBV7-8 to TRBJ2-2; 7 bases line up with TRBD2. The germline CDR1 and CDR2 sequences are SGHVS and FQNEAQ. The CDR3 sequence is 15 residues long. V lost 6 bases, J lost 4 bases, and 8 bases stayed unmatched. The CDR3 spells CASRTLPGGTGELFF. The CDR3 DNA is TGTGCCAGCAGGACCCTACCGGGGGGCACCGGGGAGCTGTTTTTT.

The gene calls are TRBV7-2 and TRBJ2-1, with D possibly TRBD1 on 6 matching bases. Germline V gives CDR1 SGHTA, CDR2 FQGNSA. V was trimmed by 1 base and J by 3 bases, leaving 7 bases between them. The CDR3 spans 14 residues. The CDR3 region is CASSLVGGYNEQFF. The DNA of the CDR3 is TGTGCCAGCAGCTTAGTAGGGGGCTACAATGAGCAGTTCTTC.

This clone was seen a few times. The rearrangement links TRBV7-3 to TRBJ1-1; D is ambiguous. This CDR3 contains 12 residues. Germline V gene sequence: CDR1 SGHTA, CDR2 FQGTGA. V shed 5 bases and J shed 8 bases, with 12 bases lying between them. CDR3 sequence: CASSLTGREAFF. The CDR3 DNA reads TGTGCCAGCAGCCTTACCGGACGGGAAGCTTTCTTT. The whole variable domain, remainder taken from reference TRBV7-3 and TRBJ1-1, is GAGVSQTPSNKVTEKGKYVELRCDPISGHTALYWYRQSLGQGPEFLIYFQGTGAADDSGLPNDRFFAVRPEGSVSTLKIQRTERGDSAVYLCASSLTGREAFFGQGTRLTVV.

The chain links TRBV6-6 to TRBJ1-1; no clear D gene. Trimming pared 7 bases from V and 1 base from J, leaving 13 bases between. Per germline, CDR1 MNHNY and CDR2 SVGAGI (reference sequence). This CDR3 has 14 amino acids. The CDR3 is CASTRTGSNTEAFF. As DNA, the CDR3 is TGTGCCAGCACCCGAACGGGCTCGAACACTGAAGCTTTCTTT.

The rearrangement joins TRBV11-2 to TRBJ1-5; no definite D call. The germline V gene encodes CDR1 SGHAT and CDR2 FQNNGV. The CDR3 is made up of 16 amino acids. Trimming stripped 0 bases from V and 3 bases from J, with 12 bases between. DNA of the CDR3: TGTGCCAGCAGCTTAGATCGTGGGGTCTCCAATCAGCCCCAGCATTTT. As protein: CASSLDRGVSNQPQHF.

The chain has TRBV27 and TRBJ1-6, with 8 positions matching TRBD1. V was clipped by 8 bases and J by 10 bases; unmatched bases: 7. Germline-derived CDR1 and CDR2 are MNHEY and SMNVEV (reference sequence). This CDR3 spans 13 amino acids. The CDR3 region has the DNA TGTGCCAGCCAGGACAGGGCGGGATCACCCCTCCACTTT. It encodes CASQDRAGSPLHF.

The CDR3 DNA reads TGCAGTGTACAGCGACAAGAGACCCAGTACTTC. It codes for CSVQRQETQYF. The chain recombines TRBV20-1 with TRBJ2-5; D unclear. The germline gives CDR1 DFQATT, CDR2 SNEGSKA (reference sequence). V lost 7 bases, J lost 2 bases, and 8 bases lay in between. This CDR3 is built from 11 residues.

Worth noting for this clone: Since a much larger clone is just one base distant, this may be a read error. This specimen includes other DNA sequences encoding the same CDR3. This chain uses TRBV28 with TRBJ1-1; D is possibly TRBD1 (5 bases). Per germline, CDR1 MDHEN and CDR2 SYDVKM. The CDR3 covers 13 residues. Between the trimmed V and J ends, which lost 2 bases and 1 base, there was a span of 5 bases. The CDR3 region has the DNA TGTGCCAGCAGTTTAGACAGGAACACTGAAGCTTTCTTT. It specifies CASSLDRNTEAFF.

This chain joins TRBV5-1 and TRBJ2-7, with 10 bases lining up with TRBD1. The V gene end was trimmed by 2 bases and the J gene end by 5 bases; junction bases not matched to a gene: 4. The germline V gene encodes CDR1 SGHRS and CDR2 YFSETQ. This CDR3 comprises 14 residues. The CDR3 bases are TGCGCCAGCAGCTTAGCCGGGACAGGGGACGAGCAGTACTTC. This translates into CASSLAGTGDEQYF. The full variable domain, its missing parts supplied by reference TRBV5-1 and TRBJ2-7, is KAGVTQTPRYLIKTRGQQVTLSCSPISGHRSVSWYQQTPGQGLQFLFEYFSETQRNKGNFPGRFSGRQFSNSRSEMNVSTLELGDSALYLCASSLAGTGDEQYFGPGTRLTVT.

This chain connects TRBV29-1 to TRBJ1-1; tentative D call: TRBD1 (5 bases). Between the trimmed V and J ends, which lost 4 bases and 3 bases, there was a span of 6 bases. Germline loops: CDR1 SQVTM, CDR2 ANQGSEA. CDR3 length: 11 residues. CDR3 sequence: CSVGQYTEAFF. DNA for the CDR3: TGCAGCGTTGGACAGTACACTGAAGCTTTCTTT. The whole variable domain, remainder taken from reference TRBV29-1 and TRBJ1-1, is SAVISQKPSRDICQRGTSLTIQCQVDSQVTMMFWYRQQPGQSLTLIATANQGSEATYESGFVIDKFPISRPNLTFSTLTVSNMSPEDSSIYLCSVGQYTEAFFGQGTRLTVV.

This rearrangement joins TRBV6-1 to TRBJ2-7, with TRBD1 as a possible D gene (5 bases). Trimming pared 4 bases from V and 6 bases from J, leaving 10 bases between. The CDR3 contains 12 residues. Germline V gene lookup returns CDR1 MNHNS and CDR2 SASEGT. CDR3 coding DNA: TGTGCCAGCAGTGCTCAGGGTCCCGAGCAGTACTTC. Protein sequence: CASSAQGPEQYF.

The rearrangement uses TRBV19 and TRBJ2-1; D is perhaps TRBD1 (6 bases). The V end lost 2 bases, the J end lost 2 bases, and 10 bases lay between the germline ends. The CDR3 extends over 15 amino acids. CDR1 and CDR2 (germline): LNHDA, SQIVND (reference sequence). CDR3 sequence reads: CASSIWQGTYNEQFF. CDR3 sequence (DNA): TGTGCCAGTAGTATATGGCAGGGGACCTACAATGAGCAGTTCTTC.

This sequence joins TRBV7-3 and TRBJ2-2, with 9 bases lining up with TRBD1. This CDR3 comprises 14 residues. The V segment lost 4 bases and the J segment 6 bases; nucleotides outside the gene matches: 3. Per germline, CDR1 SGHTA and CDR2 FQGTGA. CDR3 loop: CASSYTGGSGELFF. CDR3 DNA sequence: TGTGCCAGCAGCTATACAGGGGGCTCCGGGGAGCTGTTTTTT.

The rearrangement uses TRBV7-2 and TRBJ2-7, with 9 bases identical to TRBD1. V dropped 5 bases and J dropped 2; count of bases not matched to a gene: 7. This CDR3 region has 15 residues. Germline CDR1 is SGHTA and CDR2 is FQGNSA. CDR3 region: CASSLQGAPAYEQYF. The CDR3 coding sequence is TGTGCCAGCAGCCTACAGGGGGCTCCGGCCTACGAGCAGTACTTC.

DNA for the CDR3: TGTGCCAGCAGTGAGCCGGGACTAGCGCCTCTGGCCAAAAACATTCAGTACTTC. This codes for CASSEPGLAPLAKNIQYF. The V and J genes are TRBV28 and TRBJ2-4; 10 bases line up with TRBD2. Trimming took 5 bases from V and 1 from J; bases not matched to a gene: 11. The CDR3 runs 18 residues. The germline gives CDR1 MDHEN, CDR2 SYDVKM. Combining the CDR3 with reference TRBV28 and TRBJ2-4 gives the whole variable domain DVKVTQSSRYLVKRTGEKVFLECVQDMDHENMFWYRQDPGLGLRLIYFSYDVKMKEKGDIPEGYSVSREKKERFSLILESASTNQTSMYLCASSEPGLAPLAKNIQYFGAGTRLSVL.

This clone was detected once. The genes are TRBV27 and TRBJ2-1, with D possibly matching TRBD2 (5 bases). The V gene's germline CDR1 is MNHEY and CDR2 SMNVEV (reference sequence). The ends were cut back, 2 bases at V and 4 bases at J, with 15 bases in the middle. The CDR3 has 16 amino acids. CDR3 sequence: CASSLPTGRAYNEQFF. The CDR3 DNA reads TGTGCCAGCAGTTTACCGACTGGGAGAGCTTACAATGAGCAGTTCTTC.

This sequence joins TRBV28 and TRBJ2-7; TRBD1 matches 11 bases. Looked up from germline, CDR1 is MDHEN and CDR2 is SYDVKM. The CDR3 runs 15 residues. V was pared by 5 bases and J by 2 bases, with 5 bases of the junction left unmatched. Here the CDR3 DNA reads TGTGCCAGCAGTGTCGGGACAGGGGGGCCCTACGAGCAGTACTTC. It codes for CASSVGTGGPYEQYF.

A remark on this clone: Within the sample, other DNA sequences also encode this same CDR3. CDR3 sequence reads: CASSLDRARETQYF. For the CDR3, the DNA is TGTGCCAGCAGCCTAGACAGGGCTCGGGAGACCCAGTACTTC. This chain connects TRBV5-4 to TRBJ2-5; 7 nucleotides line up with TRBD1. V dropped 4 bases and J dropped 5; count of bases not matched to a gene: 8. The CDR3 runs to 14 residues. Per the germline V gene, CDR1 is SGHNT and CDR2 is YYREEE (reference sequence).

This clone was counted a few times. J is TRBJ1-5 and V is TRBV7-2; tentative D call: TRBD1 (6 bases). CDR1 and CDR2 (germline): SGHTA, FQGNSA. The germline V and J ends were trimmed by 1 base and 5 bases, with 12 bases remaining between them. The length of the CDR3 is 15 residues. The CDR3 reads CASSLGAGAHQPQHF. Here the CDR3 DNA reads TGTGCCAGCAGCTTAGGAGCAGGGGCCCATCAGCCCCAGCATTTT. The complete variable domain, with remaining parts taken from reference TRBV7-2 and TRBJ1-5, reads GAGVSQSPSNKVTEKGKDVELRCDPISGHTALYWYRQSLGQGLEFLIYFQGNSAPDKSGLPSDRFSAERTGGSVSTLTIQRTQQEDSAVYLCASSLGAGAHQPQHFGDGTRLSIL.

V and J are TRBV9 and TRBJ2-1, with 8 bases fitting TRBD1. Per the germline V gene, CDR1 is SGDLS and CDR2 is YYNGEE. There are 12 residues in the CDR3. With V trimmed by 3 bases and J by 13 bases, 6 bases remained unmatched. CDR3 sequence reads: CASSADRGPQFF. The CDR3 coding sequence is TGTGCCAGCAGCGCCGACAGGGGTCCTCAGTTCTTC.

This clone has just one count. V gene TRBV7-8 combines with J gene TRBJ2-1; 14 bases align to TRBD2. CDR3 length: 16 residues. With V trimmed by 4 bases and J by 4 bases, 3 bases remained unmatched. Germline-derived CDR1 and CDR2 are SGHVS and FQNEAQ. The CDR3 nucleotides read TGTGCCAGCAGCTCAAGACTAGCGGGAGGGTACAATGAGCAGTTCTTC. Residues: CASSSRLAGGYNEQFF.

The chain couples TRBV9 to TRBJ2-5, with 8 bases matching TRBD1. The V gene end was trimmed by 4 bases and the J gene end by 4 bases; junction bases not matched to a gene: 6. Germline CDR1 and CDR2: SGDLS and YYNGEE. The CDR3 is 14 residues long. In nucleotides, the CDR3 is TGTGCCAGCAGCCTACGGACAGGGCCAGAGACCCAGTACTTC. This translates into CASSLRTGPETQYF.

This CDR3 is CASIPRLAGGETQYF. The DNA for the CDR3 is TGTGCCAGCATCCCTAGACTAGCGGGAGGTGAGACCCAGTACTTC. J is TRBJ2-5 and V is TRBV2; 13 bases fit TRBD2. The ends lost 7 bases at V and 5 bases at J; junction bases unmatched: 7. The CDR3 totals 15 residues. Per germline, CDR1 SNHLY and CDR2 FYNNEI.

This clone was detected only once. The chain is built from TRBV28 and TRBJ2-7, with D possibly TRBD1 on 5 matching bases. The CDR3 sequence is 11 residues long. The germline CDR1 and CDR2 sequences are MDHEN and SYDVKM. The V gene lost 2 bases and the J gene lost 12 bases, with 11 bases spanning the gap. CDR3 in DNA: TGTGCCAGCAGTTTACAGGGTCTGATGTACTTC. This codes for CASSLQGLMYF.

The V and J genes are TRBV5-4 and TRBJ1-2; weak D call: TRBD1 (6 bases). The CDR3 runs 15 residues. CDR1 is SGHNT, CDR2 YYREEE, per germline (reference sequence). V gave up 2 bases and J gave up 2 bases, with 13 bases separating them. CDR3 sequence reads: CASSFMTGLNYGYTF. For the CDR3, the DNA is TGTGCCAGCAGCTTTATGACAGGATTGAACTATGGCTACACCTTC.

The gene calls are TRBV6-5 and TRBJ2-7; TRBD2 is a possible D gene (6 bases). V was shortened by 10 bases and J by 2 bases, with 15 bases between the two germline ends. Germline V CDR1 and CDR2: MNHEY, SVGAGI. The CDR3 consists of 13 residues. The CDR3 DNA is TGTGCCACTTCGAGCGGGCAAACCTACGAGCAGTACTTC. Its protein product is CATSSGQTYEQYF.

With regard to this clone: The same CDR3 is also encoded by other DNA sequences in this sample. The rearrangement links TRBV15 to TRBJ1-2; 9 bases line up with TRBD1. Germline lookup yields CDR1 LNHNV and CDR2 YYDKDF (reference sequence). The V and J ends lost 3 bases and 4 bases, in that order; junction bases with no gene match: 3. CDR3 length equals 14 residues. Written as DNA, the CDR3 is TGTGCCACCAGCAGGGGACAGGGAGGCTATGGCTACACCTTC. Amino acid sequence: CATSRGQGGYGYTF.

The gene calls are TRBV19 and TRBJ2-5, with D possibly being TRBD1 (6 bases). Trimming took off 0 bases at V and 7 bases at J, with 12 bases between the two ends. CDR3 length: 14 residues. CDR1 is LNHDA, CDR2 SQIVND, per germline (reference sequence). This CDR3 is CASSIDPGRGTQYF. CDR3 coding DNA: TGTGCCAGTAGTATAGATCCTGGCAGGGGGACCCAGTACTTC.

This chain uses TRBV5-8 with TRBJ2-1; D may be TRBD1 or TRBD2 (6 bases each). Deletions cut 2 bases from V and 2 bases from J, with 14 bases between. The CDR3 loop spans 16 amino acids. Per germline, CDR1 SGHTS and CDR2 YDEGEE. The CDR3 nucleotides are TGTGCCAGCAGCTTTCGGGCGAGGGGGGCCTACAATGAGCAGTTCTTC. This gives the protein CASSFRARGAYNEQFF. Combining the CDR3 with reference TRBV5-8 and TRBJ2-1 gives the whole variable domain EAGVTQSPTHLIKTRGQQATLRCSPISGHTSVYWYQQALGLGLQFLLWYDEGEERNRGNFPPRFSGRQFPNYSSELNVNALELEDSALYLCASSFRARGAYNEQFFGPGTRLTVL.